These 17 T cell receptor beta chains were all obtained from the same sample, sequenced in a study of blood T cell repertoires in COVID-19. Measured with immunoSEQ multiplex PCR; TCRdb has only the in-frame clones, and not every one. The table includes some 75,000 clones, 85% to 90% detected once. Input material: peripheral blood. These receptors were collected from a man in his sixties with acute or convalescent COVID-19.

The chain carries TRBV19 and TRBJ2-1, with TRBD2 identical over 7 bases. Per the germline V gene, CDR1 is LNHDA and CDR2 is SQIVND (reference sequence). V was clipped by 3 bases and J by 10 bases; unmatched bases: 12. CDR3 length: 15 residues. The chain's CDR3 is CASSIPPSLGGEQFF. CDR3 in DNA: TGTGCCAGTAGTATTCCTCCCTCTTTGGGAGGGGAGCAGTTCTTC.

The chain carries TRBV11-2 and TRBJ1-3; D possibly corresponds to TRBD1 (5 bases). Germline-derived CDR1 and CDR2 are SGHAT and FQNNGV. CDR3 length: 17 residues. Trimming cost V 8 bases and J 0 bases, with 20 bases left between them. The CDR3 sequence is CASSHQGPNYSGNTIYF. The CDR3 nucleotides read TGTGCCAGCTCTCATCAGGGCCCCAACTACTCTGGAAACACCATATATTTT.

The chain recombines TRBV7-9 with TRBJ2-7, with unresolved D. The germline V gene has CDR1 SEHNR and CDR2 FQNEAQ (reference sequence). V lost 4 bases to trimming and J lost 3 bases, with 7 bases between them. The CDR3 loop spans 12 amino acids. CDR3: CASSSRIYEQYF. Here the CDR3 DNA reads TGTGCCAGCAGCTCGCGGATCTACGAGCAGTACTTC.

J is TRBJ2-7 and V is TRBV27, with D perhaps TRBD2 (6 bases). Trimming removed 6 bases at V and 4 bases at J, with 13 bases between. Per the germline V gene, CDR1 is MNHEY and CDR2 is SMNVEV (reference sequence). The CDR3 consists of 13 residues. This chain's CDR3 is CASRLEGRYEQYF. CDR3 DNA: TGTGCCAGCAGGTTGGAGGGGAGGTACGAGCAGTACTTC.

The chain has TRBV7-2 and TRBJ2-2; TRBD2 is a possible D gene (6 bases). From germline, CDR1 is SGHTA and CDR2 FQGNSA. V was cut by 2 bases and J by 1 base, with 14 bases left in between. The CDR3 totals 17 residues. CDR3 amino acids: CASSLFREHLNTGELFF. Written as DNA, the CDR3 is TGTGCCAGCAGCTTATTTCGGGAGCACTTGAACACCGGGGAGCTGTTTTTT.

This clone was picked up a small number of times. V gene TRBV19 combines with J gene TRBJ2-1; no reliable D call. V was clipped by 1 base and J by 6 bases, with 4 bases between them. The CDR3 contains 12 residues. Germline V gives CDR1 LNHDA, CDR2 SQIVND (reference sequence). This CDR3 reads CASSIGLNEQFF. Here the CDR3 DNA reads TGTGCCAGTAGTATAGGTCTCAATGAGCAGTTCTTC.

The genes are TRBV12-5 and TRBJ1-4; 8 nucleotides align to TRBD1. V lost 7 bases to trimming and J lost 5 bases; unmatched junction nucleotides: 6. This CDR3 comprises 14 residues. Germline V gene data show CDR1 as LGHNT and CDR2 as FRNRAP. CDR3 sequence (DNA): TGTGCTAGTGACACCCGGGACAGGAATGAAAAACTGTTTTTT. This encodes CASDTRDRNEKLFF.

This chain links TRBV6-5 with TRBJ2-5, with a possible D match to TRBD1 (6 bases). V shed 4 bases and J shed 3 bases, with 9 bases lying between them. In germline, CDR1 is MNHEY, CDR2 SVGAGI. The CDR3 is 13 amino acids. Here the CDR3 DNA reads TGTGCCAGCAGTTCATACAGGGAAGAGACCCAGTACTTC. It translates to CASSSYREETQYF.

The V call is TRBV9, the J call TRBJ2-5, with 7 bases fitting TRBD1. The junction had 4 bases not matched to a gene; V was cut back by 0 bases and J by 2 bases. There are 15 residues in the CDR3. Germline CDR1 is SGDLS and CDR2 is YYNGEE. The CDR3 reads CASSVEGRGQETQYF. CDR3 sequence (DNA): TGTGCCAGCAGCGTAGAGGGCAGGGGGCAAGAGACCCAGTACTTC.

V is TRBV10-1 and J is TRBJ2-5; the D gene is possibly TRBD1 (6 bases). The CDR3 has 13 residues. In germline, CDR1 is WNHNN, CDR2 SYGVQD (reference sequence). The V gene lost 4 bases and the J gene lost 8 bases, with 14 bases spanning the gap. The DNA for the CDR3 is TGCGCCAGCAGTGCGGGACAAACAGCTACCCAGTACTTC. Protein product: CASSAGQTATQYF.

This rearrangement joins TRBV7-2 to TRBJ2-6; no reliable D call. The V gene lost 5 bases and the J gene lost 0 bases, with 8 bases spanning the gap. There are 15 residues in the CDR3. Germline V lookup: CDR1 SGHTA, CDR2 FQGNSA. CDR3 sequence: CASSREASGANVLTF. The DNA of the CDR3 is TGTGCCAGCAGCCGCGAAGCCTCTGGGGCCAACGTCCTGACTTTC. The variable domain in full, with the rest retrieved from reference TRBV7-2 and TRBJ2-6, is GAGVSQSPSNKVTEKGKDVELRCDPISGHTALYWYRQSLGQGLEFLIYFQGNSAPDKSGLPSDRFSAERTGGSVSTLTIQRTQQEDSAVYLCASSREASGANVLTFGAGSRLTVL.

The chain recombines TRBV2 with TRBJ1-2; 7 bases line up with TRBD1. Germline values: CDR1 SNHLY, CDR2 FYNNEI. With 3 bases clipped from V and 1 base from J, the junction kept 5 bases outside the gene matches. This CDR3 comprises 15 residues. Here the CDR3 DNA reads TGTGCCAGCAGTGAGAGGACAGGACTTAACTATGGCTACACCTTC. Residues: CASSERTGLNYGYTF.

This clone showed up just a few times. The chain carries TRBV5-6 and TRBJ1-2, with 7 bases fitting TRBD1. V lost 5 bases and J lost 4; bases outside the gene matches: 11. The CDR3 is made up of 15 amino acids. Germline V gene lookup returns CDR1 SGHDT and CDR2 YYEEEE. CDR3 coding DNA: TGTGCCAGCAGTCTACCGCGGGACAGTCGCTATGGCTACACCTTC. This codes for CASSLPRDSRYGYTF.

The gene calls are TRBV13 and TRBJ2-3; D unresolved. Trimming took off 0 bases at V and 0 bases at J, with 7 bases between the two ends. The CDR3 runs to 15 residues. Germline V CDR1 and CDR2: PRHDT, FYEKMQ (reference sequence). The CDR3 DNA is TGTGCCAGCAGCTTAGGGCTAGGCAGCACAGATACGCAGTATTTT. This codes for CASSLGLGSTDTQYF.

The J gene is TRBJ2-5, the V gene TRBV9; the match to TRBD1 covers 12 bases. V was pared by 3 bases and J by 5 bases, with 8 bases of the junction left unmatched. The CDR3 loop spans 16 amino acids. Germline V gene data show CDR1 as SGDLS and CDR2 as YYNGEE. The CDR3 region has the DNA TGTGCCAGCAGCGAACCGGGACAGGGGGCAGGGGAGACCCAGTACTTC. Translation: CASSEPGQGAGETQYF.

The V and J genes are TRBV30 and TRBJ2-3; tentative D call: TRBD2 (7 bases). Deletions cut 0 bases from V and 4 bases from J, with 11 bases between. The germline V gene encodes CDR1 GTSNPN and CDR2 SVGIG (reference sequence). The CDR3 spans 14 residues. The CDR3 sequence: CAWSVTGGADTQYF. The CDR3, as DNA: TGTGCCTGGAGTGTAACGGGGGGCGCAGATACGCAGTATTTT.

The CDR3 coding sequence is TGCGCCAGCGGGGACAGGGACGGCTACACCTTC. As protein: CASGDRDGYTF. This rearrangement joins TRBV10-1 to TRBJ1-2; 9 bases agree with TRBD1. The V gene end was trimmed by 8 bases and the J gene end by 8 bases; junction bases not matched to a gene: 3. From germline, CDR1 is WNHNN and CDR2 SYGVQD (reference sequence). The CDR3 extends over 11 amino acids.